The clone carrying this T cell receptor beta chain showed up just once. Its specificity is unknown. Treatment denoted: roughly ten-day PBMC culture with coronavirus spike peptide pools or control peptides (ViraFEST assay). With the Oncomine TCR Beta short-read assay, DNA from cultured CD4+ T cells was sequenced. CD4+ T cells were cultured, and genomic DNA was extracted from them. TCRdb called the PCR reads again in MiXCR, with one record for every CDR3 protein. The sample carries around 15,000 distinct CDR3 sequences, around three fifths recorded once. These data belong to a study of vaccination and CD4 T cells after COVID-19. The CDR3 extends over 16 amino acids. The V and J ends lost 4 bases and 1 base, in that order; junction bases with no gene match: 7. Germline values: CDR1 SGDLS, CDR2 YYNGEE.

This receptor was taken from a human donor who had recovered from COVID-19. V is TRBV9 and J is TRBJ2-3, with TRBD2 matching 9 bases. The sequencing input was CD4+ T cells from blood, cultured in vitro. CDR3 region: CASSPRLAEGTDTQYF. In nucleotides, the CDR3 is TGTGCCAGCAGCCCTAGACTAGCGGAAGGCACAGATACGCAGTATTTT.